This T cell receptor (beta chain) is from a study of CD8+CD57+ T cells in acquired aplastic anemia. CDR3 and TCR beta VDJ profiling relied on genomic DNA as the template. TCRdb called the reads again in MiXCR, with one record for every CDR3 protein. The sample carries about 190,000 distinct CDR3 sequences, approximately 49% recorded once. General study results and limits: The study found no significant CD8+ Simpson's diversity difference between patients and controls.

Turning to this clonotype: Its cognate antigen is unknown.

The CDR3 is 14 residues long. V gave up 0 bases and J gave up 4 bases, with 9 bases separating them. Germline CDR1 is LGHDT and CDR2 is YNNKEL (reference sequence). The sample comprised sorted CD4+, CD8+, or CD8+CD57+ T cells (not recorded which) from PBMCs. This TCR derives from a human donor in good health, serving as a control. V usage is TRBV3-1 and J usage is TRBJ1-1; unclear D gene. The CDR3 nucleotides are TGTGCCAGCAGCCAAGATATCGAAGCCACTGAAGCTTTCTTT. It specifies CASSQDIEATEAFF.